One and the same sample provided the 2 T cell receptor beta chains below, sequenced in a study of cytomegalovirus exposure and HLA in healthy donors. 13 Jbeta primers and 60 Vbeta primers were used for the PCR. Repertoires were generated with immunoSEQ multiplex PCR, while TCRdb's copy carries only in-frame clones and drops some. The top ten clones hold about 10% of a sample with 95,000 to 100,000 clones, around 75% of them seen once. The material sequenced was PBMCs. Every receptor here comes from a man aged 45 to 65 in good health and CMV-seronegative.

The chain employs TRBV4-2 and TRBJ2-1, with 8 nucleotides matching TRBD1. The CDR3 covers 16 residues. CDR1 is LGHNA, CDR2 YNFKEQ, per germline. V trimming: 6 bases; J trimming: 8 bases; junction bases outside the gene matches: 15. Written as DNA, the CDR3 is TGTGCCAGCAGTCCGGTGGGGACAGGAGGAGGAGATGAGCAGTTCTTC. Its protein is CASSPVGTGGGDEQFF.

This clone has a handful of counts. As DNA, the CDR3 is TGTGCCAGCAGCGCCCTTGGCAATCAGCCCCAGCATTTT. Protein: CASSALGNQPQHF. The chain uses TRBV9 and TRBJ1-5, with D unresolved. V was pared by 3 bases and J by 2 bases, with 6 bases between. CDR3 size: 13 residues. Germline loops: CDR1 SGDLS, CDR2 YYNGEE. The whole variable domain, remainder taken from reference TRBV9 and TRBJ1-5, is DSGVTQTPKHLITATGQRVTLRCSPRSGDLSVYWYQQSLDQGLQFLIQYYNGEERAKGNILERFSAQQFPDLHSELNLSSLELGDSALYFCASSALGNQPQHFGDGTRLSIL.